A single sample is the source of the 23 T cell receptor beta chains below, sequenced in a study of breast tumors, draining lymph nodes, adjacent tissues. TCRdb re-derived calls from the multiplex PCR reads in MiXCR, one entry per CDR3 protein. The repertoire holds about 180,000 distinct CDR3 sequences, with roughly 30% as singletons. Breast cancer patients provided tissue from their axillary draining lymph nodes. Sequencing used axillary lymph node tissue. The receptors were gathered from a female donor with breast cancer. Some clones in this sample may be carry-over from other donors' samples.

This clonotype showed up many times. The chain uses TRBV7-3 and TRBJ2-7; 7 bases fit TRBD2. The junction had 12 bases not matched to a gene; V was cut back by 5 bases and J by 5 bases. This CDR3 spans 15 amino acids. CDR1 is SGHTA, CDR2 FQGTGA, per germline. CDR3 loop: CASSQSGGKIDEQYF. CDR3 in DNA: TGTGCCAGCAGCCAGTCGGGGGGAAAAATCGACGAGCAGTACTTC.

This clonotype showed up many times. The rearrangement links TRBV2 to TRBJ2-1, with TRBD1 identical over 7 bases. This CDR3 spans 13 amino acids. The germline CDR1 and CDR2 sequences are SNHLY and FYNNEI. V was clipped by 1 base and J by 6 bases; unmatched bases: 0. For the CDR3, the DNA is TGTGCCAGCAGTGAAGGACAGGGCAATGAGCAGTTCTTC. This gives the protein CASSEGQGNEQFF.

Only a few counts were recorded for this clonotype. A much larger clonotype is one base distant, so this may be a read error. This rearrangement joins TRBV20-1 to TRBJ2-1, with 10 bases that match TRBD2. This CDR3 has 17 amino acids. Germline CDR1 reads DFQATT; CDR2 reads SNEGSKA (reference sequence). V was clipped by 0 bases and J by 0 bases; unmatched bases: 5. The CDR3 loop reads CSARDPGLAASYNEQFF. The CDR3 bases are TGCAGTGCTAGAGACCCTGGACTAGCGGCCTCCTACAATGAGCAGTTCTTC.

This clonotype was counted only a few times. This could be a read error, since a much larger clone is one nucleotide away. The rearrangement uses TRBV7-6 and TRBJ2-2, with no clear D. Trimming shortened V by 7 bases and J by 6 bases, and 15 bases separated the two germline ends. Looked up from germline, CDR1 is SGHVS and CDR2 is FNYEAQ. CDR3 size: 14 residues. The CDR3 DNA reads TGTGCCAGCAAGGACCCCCCGGACGCCGGGGAGCTGTTTTTT. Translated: CASKDPPDAGELFF. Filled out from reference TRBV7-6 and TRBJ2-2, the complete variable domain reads GAGVSQSPRYKVTKRGQDVALRCDPISGHVSLYWYRQALGQGPEFLTYFNYEAQQDKSGLPNDRFSAERPEGSISTLTIQRTEQRDSAMYRCASKDPPDAGELFFGEGSRLTVL.

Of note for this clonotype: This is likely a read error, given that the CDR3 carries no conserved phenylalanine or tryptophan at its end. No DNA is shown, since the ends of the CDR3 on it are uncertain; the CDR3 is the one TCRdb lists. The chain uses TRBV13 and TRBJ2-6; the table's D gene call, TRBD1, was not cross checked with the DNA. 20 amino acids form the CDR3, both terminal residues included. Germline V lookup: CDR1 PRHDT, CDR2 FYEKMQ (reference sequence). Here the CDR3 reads CASSLGTGVPLNYGANVLRI.

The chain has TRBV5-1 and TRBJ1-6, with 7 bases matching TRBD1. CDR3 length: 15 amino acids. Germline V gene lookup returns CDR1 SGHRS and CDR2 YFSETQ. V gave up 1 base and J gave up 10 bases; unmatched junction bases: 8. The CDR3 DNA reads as TGCGCCAGCAGCTTGACAGGGGCCTCGAGGTCACCCCTCCACTTT. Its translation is CASSLTGASRSPLHF.

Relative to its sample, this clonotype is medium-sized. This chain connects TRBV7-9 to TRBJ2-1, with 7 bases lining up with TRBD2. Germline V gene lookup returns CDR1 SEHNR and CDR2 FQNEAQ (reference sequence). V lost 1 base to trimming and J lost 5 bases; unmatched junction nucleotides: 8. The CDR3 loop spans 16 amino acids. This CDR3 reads CASSLVGGGFHNEQFF. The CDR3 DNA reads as TGTGCCAGCAGCTTAGTCGGGGGAGGGTTCCACAATGAGCAGTTCTTC.

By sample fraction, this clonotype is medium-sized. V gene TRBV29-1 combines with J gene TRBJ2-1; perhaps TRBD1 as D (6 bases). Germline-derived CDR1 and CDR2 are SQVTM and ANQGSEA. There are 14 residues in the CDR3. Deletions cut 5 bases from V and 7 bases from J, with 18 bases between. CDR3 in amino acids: CSVRPFRQGNEQFF. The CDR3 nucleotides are TGCAGCGTTAGACCGTTCCGGCAGGGGAATGAGCAGTTCTTC.

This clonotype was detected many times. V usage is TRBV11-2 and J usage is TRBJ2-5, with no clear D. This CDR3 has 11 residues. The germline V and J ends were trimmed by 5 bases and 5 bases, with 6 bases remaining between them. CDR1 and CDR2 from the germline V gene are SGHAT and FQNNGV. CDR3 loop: CASSPRETQYF. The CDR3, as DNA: TGTGCCAGCAGCCCTCGGGAGACCCAGTACTTC.

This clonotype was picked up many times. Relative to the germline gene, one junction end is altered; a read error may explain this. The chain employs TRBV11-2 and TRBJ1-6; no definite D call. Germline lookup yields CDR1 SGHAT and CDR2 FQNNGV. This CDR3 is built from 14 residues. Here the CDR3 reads CAGSEEAYNSPLHF. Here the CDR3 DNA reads TGTGCCGGCAGCGAAGAAGCCTATAATTCACCCCTCCACTTT.

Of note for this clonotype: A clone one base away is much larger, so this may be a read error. Here the CDR3 DNA reads TGTGCCAGCAGCACACGAAGGAACTCTGGGGCCAACGTCCTGACTTTC. As protein: CASSTRRNSGANVLTF. This chain uses TRBV4-2 with TRBJ2-6; D not resolved. Germline CDR1 reads LGHNA; CDR2 reads YNFKEQ. CDR3 length: 16 residues. The ends were cut back, 5 bases at V and 0 bases at J, with 11 bases in the middle.

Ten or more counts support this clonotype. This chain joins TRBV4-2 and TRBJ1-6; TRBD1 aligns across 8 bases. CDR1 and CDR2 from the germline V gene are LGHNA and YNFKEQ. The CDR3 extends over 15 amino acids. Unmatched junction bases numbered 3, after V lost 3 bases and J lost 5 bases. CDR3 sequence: CASSHSQGDNSPLHF. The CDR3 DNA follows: TGTGCCAGCAGCCATTCACAGGGGGATAATTCACCCCTCCACTTT.

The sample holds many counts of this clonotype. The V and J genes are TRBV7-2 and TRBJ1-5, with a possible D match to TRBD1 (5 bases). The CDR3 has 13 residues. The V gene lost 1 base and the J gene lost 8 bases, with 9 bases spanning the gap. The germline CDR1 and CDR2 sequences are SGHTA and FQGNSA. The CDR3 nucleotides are TGTGCCAGCAGCTTAGAGCCAGGGAAGCCCCAGCATTTT. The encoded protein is CASSLEPGKPQHF.

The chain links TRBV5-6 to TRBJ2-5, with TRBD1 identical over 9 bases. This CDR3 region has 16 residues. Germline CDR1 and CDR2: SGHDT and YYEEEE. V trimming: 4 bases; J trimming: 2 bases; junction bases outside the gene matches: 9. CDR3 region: CASSPDDRGGQETQYF. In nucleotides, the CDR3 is TGTGCCAGCAGCCCCGACGACAGGGGGGGACAAGAGACCCAGTACTTC.

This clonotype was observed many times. CDR3 nucleotide sequence: TGTGCCACCAGCAGAGATAGCTCCTACGAGCAGTACTTC. Protein: CATSRDSSYEQYF. J is TRBJ2-7 and V is TRBV15; no clear D. Per germline, CDR1 LNHNV and CDR2 YYDKDF (reference sequence). V lost 0 bases, J lost 0 bases, and 3 bases lay in between. The CDR3 spans 13 residues.

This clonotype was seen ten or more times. This chain's CDR3 is CASSTGGGPQHF. CDR3 coding DNA: TGTGCCAGCAGTACAGGGGGCGGGCCCCAGCATTTT. The chain links TRBV12-3 or TRBV12-4 to TRBJ1-5; 9 bases fit TRBD1. This CDR3 has 12 residues. J lost 9 bases, V lost 5 bases, and 2 bases had no gene match.

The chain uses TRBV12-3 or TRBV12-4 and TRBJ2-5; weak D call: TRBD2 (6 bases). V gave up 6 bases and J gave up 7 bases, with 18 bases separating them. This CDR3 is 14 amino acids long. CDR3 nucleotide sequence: TGTGCCAGCAGGACCACGGGTGACGGGGGGACCCAGTACTTC. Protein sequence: CASRTTGDGGTQYF.

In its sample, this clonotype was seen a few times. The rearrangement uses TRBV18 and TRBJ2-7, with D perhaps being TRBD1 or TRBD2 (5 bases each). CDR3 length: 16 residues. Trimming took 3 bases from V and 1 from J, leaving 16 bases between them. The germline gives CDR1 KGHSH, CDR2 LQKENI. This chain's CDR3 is CASSPPQGERSYEQYF. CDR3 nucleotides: TGTGCCAGCTCACCGCCCCAGGGAGAGAGGTCCTACGAGCAGTACTTC. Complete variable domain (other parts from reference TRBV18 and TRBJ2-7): NAGVMQNPRHLVRRRGQEARLRCSPMKGHSHVYWYRQLPEEGLKFMVYLQKENIIDESGMPKERFSAEFPKEGPSILRIQQVVRGDSAAYFCASSPPQGERSYEQYFGPGTRLTVT.

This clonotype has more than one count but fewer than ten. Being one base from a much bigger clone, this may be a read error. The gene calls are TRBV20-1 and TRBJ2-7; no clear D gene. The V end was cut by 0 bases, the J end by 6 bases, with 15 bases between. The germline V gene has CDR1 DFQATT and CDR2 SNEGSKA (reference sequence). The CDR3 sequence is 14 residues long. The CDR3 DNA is TGCAGTGCTAGAGATCGGGTTAGGGCCTCCGAGCAGTACTTC. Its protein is CSARDRVRASEQYF.

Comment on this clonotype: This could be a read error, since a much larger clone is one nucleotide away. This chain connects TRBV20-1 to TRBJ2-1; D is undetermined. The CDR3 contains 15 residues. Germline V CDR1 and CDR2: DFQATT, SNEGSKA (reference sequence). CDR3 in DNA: TGCAGTGCTAGAAGGGCTGGAAGCTCCTCCAATGAGCAGTTCTTC. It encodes CSARRAGSSSNEQFF.

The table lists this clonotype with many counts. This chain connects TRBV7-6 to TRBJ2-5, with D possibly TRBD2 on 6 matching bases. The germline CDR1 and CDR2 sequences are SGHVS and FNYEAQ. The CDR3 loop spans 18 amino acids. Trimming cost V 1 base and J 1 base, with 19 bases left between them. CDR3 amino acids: CASSLGLASSEVQETQYF. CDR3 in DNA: TGTGCCAGCAGCTTAGGGTTAGCGTCTAGCGAGGTCCAAGAGACCCAGTACTTC.

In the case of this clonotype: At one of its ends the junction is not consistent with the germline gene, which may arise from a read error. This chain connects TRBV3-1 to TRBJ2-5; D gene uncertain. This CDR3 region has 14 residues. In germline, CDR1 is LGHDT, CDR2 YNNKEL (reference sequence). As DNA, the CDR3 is TGTGCCAGCAGCCAAGATAAGAGACCAGAGGCCCAGTACTTC. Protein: CASSQDKRPEAQYF.

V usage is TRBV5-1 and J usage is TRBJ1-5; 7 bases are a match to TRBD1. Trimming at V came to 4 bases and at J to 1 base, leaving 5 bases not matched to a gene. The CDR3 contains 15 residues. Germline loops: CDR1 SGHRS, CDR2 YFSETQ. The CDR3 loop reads CASSVAGQSNQPQHF. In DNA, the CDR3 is TGCGCCAGCAGCGTTGCGGGACAGAGCAATCAGCCCCAGCATTTT. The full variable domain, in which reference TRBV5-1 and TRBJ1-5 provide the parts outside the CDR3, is KAGVTQTPRYLIKTRGQQVTLSCSPISGHRSVSWYQQTPGQGLQFLFEYFSETQRNKGNFPGRFSGRQFSNSRSEMNVSTLELGDSALYLCASSVAGQSNQPQHFGDGTRLSIL.